This record concerns one TCR beta chain sequence. The specificity of this receptor is unknown. One base away there is no much larger clone; base qualities are not given. The goal of deep resolution MiSeq sequencing was a depth between 1 in 1 million and 1 in 200,000 T cells, and coverage averaged 10x per clonotype. TCR beta libraries were generated with the immunoSEQ hsTCRB Kit. The authors' analysis ran thus. ImmunoSEQ Data Assistant and ImmunoSEQ Analyzer were used for data analysis, and V, D and J genes were assigned according to IMGT definitions. Clonality, which ranges from 0 to 1, was calculated by subtracting the normalized Shannon entropy of productive rearrangement frequencies from one. Only overrepresented clonotypes making up at least 0.05% of the repertoire of each patient were included in the public clonotype analysis. Some 14 age-matched healthy donor repertoires from immuneACCESS served as clonality controls. The immuneACCESS repertoire file appears here via TCRdb, limited to in-frame rearrangements. These files lack a portion of the clones; in checked studies, under half of the deficit traces to unresolved V genes, and the cause of the others is not known. The V and J calls and clone size are taken from that table; D and trimming were inferred from the DNA. This sample has about 160,000 clones in its table, and roughly four fifths of those were observed once. Roughly 1.9% of the sample is held by the ten biggest clonotypes.

This specimen comes from a study of cytotoxic CD8 clonotypes in ibrutinib-treated CLL (dated by TCRdb to about 2021). The study in broad terms: In this cohort, some 14 patients were treatment-naive and ten to eleven were relapsed/refractory, while around 18 had unmutated IGHV. Samples at response were collected after a median of about 11 months of treatment, with a range of about 6 to 36 months. On average, each sample yielded 250,000 to 300,000 productive templates and over 90,000 productive rearrangements. All remission and progressive disease samples were collected while patients were still receiving ibrutinib. Partial responses were observed in roughly 24 patients and complete responses in 2; after a median follow-up of roughly 62 months, remission was maintained in approximately 15 patients and progression was observed in about twelve. Cryopreserved peripheral blood mononuclear cells were obtained before treatment, at response, and at either sustained remission or disease progression. Of the 86 people in the trial, about 27 had longitudinal samples available. The investigation overall reported the following: Sustained-remission and progressing patients did not have matched sampling times, and lymph node repertoires were not examined. Baseline clonality was found to be higher than that of age-matched healthy donors and was strongly correlated with circulating CD8+ T-cell counts. Public clonotypes were rare and either shrank or stayed stable during treatment, and the rise in clonality at ibrutinib response reflected expansion of private clonotypes. Clonality increased at ibrutinib response, stayed stable in sustained remission, and fell back toward baseline at progression.

The time point label corresponds to: 12 months on ibrutinib. For TCR beta library preparation, about 1.8 micrograms of genomic DNA were isolated from cryopreserved PBMCs. Longitudinal blood samples from CLL patients receiving ibrutinib monotherapy were subjected to high-throughput TCR beta sequencing. The patients took part in an open-label, single-center phase 2 trial of ibrutinib monotherapy. There are 16 amino acids in the CDR3, from cysteine to phenylalanine inclusive. Of the read, only the CDR3 DNA is kept; its 48 bases are in frame from base 1. V sheds 0 bases and J sheds 4 bases, leaving 15 bases between their ends. Taken from the germline V gene, the CDR1 and CDR2 loops are MDHEN and SYDVKM.

The chain employs TRBV28 and TRBJ2-5; 6 matching bases give a weak D call of TRBD1. The TCR was taken from a human donor with chronic lymphocytic leukemia. The sample here was PBMCs, taken after 12 months of ibrutinib treatment. The nucleotide sequence is given as TGTGCCAGCAGTTTATGGGTCCCCACAGGGCGAGAGACCCAGTACTTC. Protein translation: CASSLWVPTGRETQYF.